The clone carrying this TCR beta chain was counted at least ten times. A single record per CDR3 protein comes from TCRdb applying MiXCR to the RT-PCR reads. The sample lists 200,000 to 250,000 distinct CDR3 sequences; 9% to 15% were seen once. The data belong to a study of response to subunit inactivated influenza vaccine. The material was non-naive T cells sorted from PBMCs, obtained 14 to 15 days before vaccination. This TCR came from a man in his fifties or sixties who received an inactivated influenza vaccine.

CDR3 DNA sequence: TGCGCCAGCAGCCCAGGGACAGGGCTAGATACGCAGTATTTT. It codes for CASSPGTGLDTQYF. The chain links TRBV5-1 to TRBJ2-3; 9 nucleotides match TRBD1. Per germline, CDR1 SGHRS and CDR2 YFSETQ. The CDR3 spans 14 residues. V trimming: 4 bases; J trimming: 5 bases; junction bases outside the gene matches: 5.